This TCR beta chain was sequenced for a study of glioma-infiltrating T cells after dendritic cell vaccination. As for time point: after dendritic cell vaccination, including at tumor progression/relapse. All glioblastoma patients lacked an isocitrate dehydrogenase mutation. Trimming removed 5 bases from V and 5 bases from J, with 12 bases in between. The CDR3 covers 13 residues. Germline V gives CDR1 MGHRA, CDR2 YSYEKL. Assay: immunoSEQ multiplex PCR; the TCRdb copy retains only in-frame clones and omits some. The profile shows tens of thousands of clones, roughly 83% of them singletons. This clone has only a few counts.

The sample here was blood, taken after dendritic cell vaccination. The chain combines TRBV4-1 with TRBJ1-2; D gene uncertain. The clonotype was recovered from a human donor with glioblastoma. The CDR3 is CASSLGGLYGYTF. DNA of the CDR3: TGCGCCAGCAGCTTGGGCGGGTTGTATGGCTACACCTTC.